This T cell receptor beta chain was recorded in a study of T cell responses to AZD1222 COVID-19 vaccine. The V gene lost 4 bases and the J gene lost 1 base, with 8 bases spanning the gap. The germline gives CDR1 LGHDT, CDR2 YNNKEL (reference sequence). This CDR3 spans 13 amino acids. General study findings and limits: The study found vaccine-associated CD4 TCRs spanning spike, dominant at 160-218 and 743-854. Among spike-specific TCRs, nearly half reportedly target unmutated variant regions.

Assay used: immunoSEQ multiplex PCR; TCRdb lists only in-frame clones, some missing. Among 120,000 or so clones, 80% to 90% were seen once, and the ten largest hold about 1.2%. This clone is a singleton in its sample. What it recognizes is unknown. The receptor was isolated from an adult in good health. The V and J genes are TRBV3-1 (or the pseudogene TRBV3-2) and TRBJ2-7; D is unresolved. The sequenced sample was peripheral blood, obtained on day 0 of AZD1222 vaccination. The CDR3 loop reads CASSRVESYEQYF. For the CDR3, the DNA is TGTGCCAGCAGCCGGGTGGAATCCTACGAGCAGTACTTC.